The rows below give T cell receptor beta chains drawn from one sample of a study of blood T cell repertoires in COVID-19. The method was immunoSEQ multiplex PCR; TCRdb's version includes in-frame clones alone and lacks a portion of them. Seen here are fewer than 700,000 clones, 85% to 90% observed once, and the top ten hold roughly 7.4%. The specimen was peripheral blood. Receptors originate from a woman aged 45-65 years with COVID-19, enrolled during active disease. CDR3s include the opening cysteine and the closing phenylalanine or tryptophan. The D gene is left open where the match is weak. Not all rows give a size; the values are once, few, many and, for expanded clones, a class.

TRBJ2-3	TRBD2	NA	TRBV6-5	TGTGCCACCCAGCCGAGGACTAGCGCCTCAGATACGCAGTATTTT	CATQPRTSASDTQYF
TRBJ1-5	NA	NA	TRBV5-8	TGTGCCAGCAGCTTCAAAACAGGTGTTTCTCAGCCCCAGCATTTT	CASSFKTGVSQPQHF
TRBJ2-2	NA	NA	TRBV7-7	TGTGCCAGCAGCCCACTCGCGGTCGCGAACACCGGGGAGCTGTTTTTT	CASSPLAVANTGELFF
TRBJ2-1	TRBD1	NA	TRBV27	TGTGCCAGCAGTTCCAGACAGGGGGTGGTTGGCGAGCAGTTCTTC	CASSSRQGVVGEQFF
TRBJ1-1	NA	NA	TRBV7-9	TGTGCCAGCAGCCTGGGTGGGGCAGGTGGGACTGAAGCTTTCTTT	CASSLGGAGGTEAFF
TRBJ1-1	NA	NA	TRBV5-1	TGCGCCAGCAGCTTGGCCCCGCAGGACACTGAAGCTTTCTTT	CASSLAPQDTEAFF
TRBJ2-7	TRBD1	once	TRBV6-5	TGTGCCAGCCTGGGACAGAGCTCCTACGAGCAGTACTTC	CASLGQSSYEQYF
TRBJ2-5	NA	NA	TRBV19	TGTGCCAGTAGTATAGGAGACACCCAAGAGACCCAGTACTTC	CASSIGDTQETQYF
TRBJ2-1	TRBD1	NA	TRBV28	TGTGCCAGCAGTTTAAATCAGGGGGCCGATGAGCAGTTCTTC	CASSLNQGADEQFF
TRBJ2-3	TRBD2	NA	TRBV19	TGTGCCAGTAGTAACGGGGGGACTAGCGGGAGCACAGATACGCAGTATTTT	CASSNGGTSGSTDTQYF
TRBJ1-2	NA	NA	TRBV7-2	TGTGCCAGCAGCTTAGCCCCGGGTTCGGACTATGGCTACACCTTC	CASSLAPGSDYGYTF
TRBJ1-3	NA	NA	TRBV7-8	TGTGCCAGCAGCCAATCTCCGGCGAGGTCGTGGAACACCATATATTTT	CASSQSPARSWNTIYF
TRBJ2-2	TRBD1	NA	TRBV13	TGTGCCAGTCGGGAAGGACAGGCCACCGGGGAGCTGTTTTTT	CASREGQATGELFF
TRBJ2-5	NA	NA	TRBV7-2	TGTGCCAGCAGCTCACTCGAAGAGACCCAGTACTTC	CASSSLEETQYF
TRBJ2-2	NA	NA	TRBV5-1	TGCGCCAGCAGAGTCGGGGGGAACACCGGGGAGCTGTTTTTT	CASRVGGNTGELFF
TRBJ2-2	TRBD2	NA	TRBV27	TGTGCCAGCAGTTTCGGCGGGGGGGCCCACGGGGAGCTGTTTTTT	CASSFGGGAHGELFF
TRBJ2-5	TRBD2	NA	TRBV6-2/TRBV6-3	TGTGCCAGCAGCCTCGGACTAGCGGTCGATGTAGGAGAGACCCAGTACTTC	CASSLGLAVDVGETQYF
TRBJ1-2	TRBD1	NA	TRBV7-8	TGTGCCAGCAGCTTTCGGACAGGGAACTATGGCTACACCTTC	CASSFRTGNYGYTF
TRBJ2-7	NA	NA	TRBV11-2	TGTGCCAGCAGCTTGCTTCTAGGCTACGAGCAGTACTTC	CASSLLLGYEQYF
TRBJ2-3	NA	NA	TRBV5-6	TGTGCCAGCAGCCTAGGCAGCACAGATACGCAGTATTTT	CASSLGSTDTQYF
TRBJ1-1	NA	NA	TRBV7-8	TGTGCCAGCAGCTCCCATGCGGTGAACACTGAAGCTTTCTTT	CASSSHAVNTEAFF
TRBJ2-2	NA	NA	TRBV30	TGTGCCTGGAGTGGGGCTCCGCGCGGGGAGCTGTTTTTT	CAWSGAPRGELFF
TRBJ1-5	NA	NA	TRBV2	TGTGCCAGCAGTGAACTCAGAACTAGCAATCAGCCCCAGCATTTT	CASSELRTSNQPQHF
TRBJ1-1	NA	NA	TRBV3-1/TRBV3-2	TGTGCCAGCAGCCAAGAGGCGAGGGCGCGGGGTGAAGCTTTCTTT	CASSQEARARGEAFF
TRBJ2-1	NA	NA	TRBV29-1	TGCAGCGTTAGACGGGGTAGTGAGCAGTTCTTC	CSVRRGSEQFF
TRBJ1-2	TRBD1	NA	TRBV28	TGTGCCAGCAGGGAAGGACAGGGGTTTGGCTACACCTTC	CASREGQGFGYTF
TRBJ2-5	TRBD2	NA	TRBV7-9	TGTGCCAGCACCGCCAGGGCGGGGGGTCAAGAGACCCAGTACTTC	CASTARAGGQETQYF
TRBJ2-1	TRBD2	NA	TRBV9	TGTGCCAGCAGCAAGGTCAGCGGGGGGGCGTACAATGAGCAGTTCTTC	CASSKVSGGAYNEQFF
TRBJ2-7	TRBD2	NA	TRBV4-2	TGTGCCAGCAGCCCCGATCCATCCAGCGGGGGGGCCGGCGAGCAGTACTTC	CASSPDPSSGGAGEQYF
TRBJ2-3	NA	NA	TRBV3-1/TRBV3-2	TGTGCCAGCAGTACCCCGGGACTCGGCACGGATACGCAGTATTTT	CASSTPGLGTDTQYF
TRBJ2-5	NA	NA	TRBV18	TGTGCCAGCTCAGTCTTCGGGGAGACCCAGTACTTC	CASSVFGETQYF
TRBJ1-1	NA	NA	TRBV2	TGTGCCAGCAGAAGGACAGAGGAAGCTTTCTTT	CASRRTEEAFF
TRBJ2-2	NA	NA	TRBV24-1	TGTGCCACCAGCCACAGTTCGAACACCGGGGAGCTGTTTTTT	CATSHSSNTGELFF
TRBJ2-7	TRBD2	NA	TRBV5-4	TGTGCCAGCAGCTTGGGGGGACTAGCTTGGAACGAGCAGTACTTC	CASSLGGLAWNEQYF
TRBJ1-1	NA	NA	TRBV6-6	TGTGCCAGCAAGGAGGGCGGAGGGACGAACACTGAAGCTTTCTTT	CASKEGGGTNTEAFF
TRBJ2-5	NA	NA	TRBV3-1/TRBV3-2	TGTGCCAGCAGCCAGGAGTGGGAAGAGACCCAGTACTTC	CASSQEWEETQYF
TRBJ2-1	NA	NA	TRBV5-1	TGCGCCAGCAGCTTGGGTCAGTACAATGAGCAGTTCTTC	CASSLGQYNEQFF